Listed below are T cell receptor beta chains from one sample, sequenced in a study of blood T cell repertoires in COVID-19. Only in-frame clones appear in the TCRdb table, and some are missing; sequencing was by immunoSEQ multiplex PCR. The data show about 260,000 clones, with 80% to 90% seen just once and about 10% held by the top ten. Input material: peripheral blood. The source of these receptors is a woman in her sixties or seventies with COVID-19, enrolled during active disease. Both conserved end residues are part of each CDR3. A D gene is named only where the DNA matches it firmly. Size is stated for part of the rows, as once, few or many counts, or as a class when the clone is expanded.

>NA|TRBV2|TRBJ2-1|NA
CASSRQALSYNEQFF
TGTGCCAGCAGTCGACAGGCCTTATCCTACAATGAGCAGTTCTTC
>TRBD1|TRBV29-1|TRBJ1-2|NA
CSVGGQGNVEYGYTF
TGCAGCGTTGGGGGACAGGGTAATGTTGAGTATGGCTACACCTTC
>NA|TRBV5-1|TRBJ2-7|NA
CASSLGGVNSYEQYF
TGCGCCAGCAGCTTAGGGGGAGTTAACTCCTACGAGCAGTACTTC
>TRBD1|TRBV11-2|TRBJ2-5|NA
CASSLVRGPKTQYF
TGTGCCAGCAGCCTAGTCAGGGGGCCGAAGACCCAGTACTTC
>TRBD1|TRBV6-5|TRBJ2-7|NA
CASSRGQGLYEQYF
TGTGCCAGCAGTCGCGGACAGGGCCTCTACGAGCAGTACTTC
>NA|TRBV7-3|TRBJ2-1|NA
CASSLMSSALKSEQFF
TGTGCCAGCAGCTTAATGTCTAGCGCACTTAAGAGTGAGCAGTTCTTC
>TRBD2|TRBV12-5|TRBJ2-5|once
CASGLQGAGAKTQYF
TGTGCTAGTGGTCTACAAGGAGCGGGGGCAAAGACCCAGTACTTC
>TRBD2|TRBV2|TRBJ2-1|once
CASSVGTSGYNEQFF
TGTGCCAGCAGTGTCGGGACTAGCGGATACAATGAGCAGTTCTTC
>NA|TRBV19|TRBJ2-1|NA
CASSHLTYNEQFF
TGTGCCAGTAGCCATCTAACCTACAATGAGCAGTTCTTC
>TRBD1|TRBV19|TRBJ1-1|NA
CASSIRDRGRNTEAFF
TGTGCCAGTAGTATCCGGGACAGGGGCCGGAACACTGAAGCTTTCTTT
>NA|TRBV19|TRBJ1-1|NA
CASSTGPTEAFF
TGTGCCAGTAGTACAGGGCCCACTGAAGCTTTCTTT
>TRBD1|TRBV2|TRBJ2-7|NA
CASSDLGQGLSYEQYF
TGTGCCAGCAGTGACCTCGGACAGGGTCTTTCCTACGAGCAGTACTTC
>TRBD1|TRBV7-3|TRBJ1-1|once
CASSLDGTAGTEAFF
TGTGCCAGCAGCTTAGACGGGACAGCTGGGACTGAAGCTTTCTTT
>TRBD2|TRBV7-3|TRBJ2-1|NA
CASSSVPGGRYNEQFF
TGTGCCAGCAGCTCCGTGCCGGGAGGGCGCTACAATGAGCAGTTCTTC
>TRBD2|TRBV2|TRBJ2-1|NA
CASSLAGVYNEQFF
TGTGCCAGCAGTTTAGCGGGAGTGTACAATGAGCAGTTCTTC
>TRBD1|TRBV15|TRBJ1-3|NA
CATSKKGQGSSGNTIYF
TGTGCCACCAGCAAAAAGGGACAGGGGAGCTCTGGAAACACCATATATTTT
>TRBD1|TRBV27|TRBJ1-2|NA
CASSSRTGFGYTF
TGTGCCAGCAGTTCTCGGACAGGTTTTGGCTACACCTTC
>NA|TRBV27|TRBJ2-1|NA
CASTPNRVSNEQFF
TGTGCCAGCACCCCCAACAGGGTGAGCAATGAGCAGTTCTTC
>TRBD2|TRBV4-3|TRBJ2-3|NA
CASSQDLASGSPGTDTQYF
TGCGCCAGCAGCCAAGATCTGGCTAGCGGGAGTCCTGGGACAGATACGCAGTATTTT
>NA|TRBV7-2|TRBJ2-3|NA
CASSPNGGLTDTQYF
TGTGCCAGCAGCCCCAATGGAGGGCTCACAGATACGCAGTATTTT
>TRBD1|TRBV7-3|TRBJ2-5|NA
CASSMEAGGRETQYF
TGTGCCAGCAGCATGGAAGCAGGGGGCAGAGAGACCCAGTACTTC
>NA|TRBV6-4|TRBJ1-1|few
CARKRQALDTEAFF
TGTGCCAGAAAAAGACAGGCCTTGGACACTGAAGCTTTCTTT
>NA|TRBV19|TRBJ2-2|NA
CASNDGGTVGELFF
TGTGCCAGTAATGACGGCGGGACGGTCGGGGAGCTGTTTTTT
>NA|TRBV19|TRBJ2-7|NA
CATRSAVGQYF
TGTGCCACCCGGTCAGCGGTCGGGCAGTACTTC
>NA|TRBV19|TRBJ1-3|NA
CASSSSLLTGGGNTIYF
TGTGCCAGTAGTTCTTCTTTACTGACAGGAGGTGGAAACACCATATATTTT
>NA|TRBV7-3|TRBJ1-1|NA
CASSPSPPPDSLSDTEAFF
TGTGCCAGCAGCCCATCTCCCCCCCCGGACAGCCTATCGGACACTGAAGCTTTCTTT
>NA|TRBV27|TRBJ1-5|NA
CASKLQGSNQPQHF
TGTGCCAGCAAACTACAGGGTAGCAATCAGCCCCAGCATTTT
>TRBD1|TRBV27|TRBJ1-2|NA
CASSRNRQGALIGYTF
TGTGCCAGCAGCCGAAACCGACAGGGGGCACTGATCGGCTACACCTTC
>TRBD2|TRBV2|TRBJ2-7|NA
CASSEGGGRLYEQYF
TGTGCCAGCAGTGAAGGCGGGGGGCGCCTCTACGAGCAGTACTTC
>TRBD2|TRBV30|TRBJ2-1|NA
CAWSTPLAVREGRNEQFF
TGTGCCTGGAGTACCCCCCTAGCTGTCCGGGAGGGTAGGAATGAGCAGTTCTTC
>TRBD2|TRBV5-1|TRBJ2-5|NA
CASSNRREGLETQYF
TGCGCCAGCAGCAACAGACGGGAGGGCCTCGAGACCCAGTACTTC
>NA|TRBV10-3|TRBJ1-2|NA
CAISAPGQFVDGYTF
TGTGCCATCAGTGCCCCTGGACAGTTTGTCGATGGCTACACCTTC
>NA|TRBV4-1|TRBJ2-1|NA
CASSPTRAGYNEQFF
TGCGCCAGCAGCCCGACCAGGGCAGGGTACAATGAGCAGTTCTTC
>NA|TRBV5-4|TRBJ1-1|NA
CASSRGTEAFF
TGTGCCAGCAGCAGGGGCACTGAAGCTTTCTTT
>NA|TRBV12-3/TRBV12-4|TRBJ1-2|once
CASSFSGREFYTF
TGTGCCAGCAGTTTTTCCGGGAGGGAGTTCTACACCTTC
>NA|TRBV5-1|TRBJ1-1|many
CASSPQGKATEAFF
TGCGCCAGCAGCCCCCAGGGTAAGGCCACTGAAGCTTTCTTT
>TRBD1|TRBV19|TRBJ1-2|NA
CASGTENYGYTF
TGTGCCAGCGGGACAGAGAACTATGGCTACACCTTC
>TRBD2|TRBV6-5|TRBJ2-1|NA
CASSLGLAGSNEQFF
TGTGCCAGCAGTTTAGGACTAGCGGGAAGCAATGAGCAGTTCTTC
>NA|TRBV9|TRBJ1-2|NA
CASSVQRGINYGYTF
TGTGCCAGCAGCGTGCAACGGGGAATCAACTATGGCTACACCTTC
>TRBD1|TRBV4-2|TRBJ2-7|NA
CASSQTLGQNYEQYF
TGTGCCAGCAGCCAGACCCTGGGACAGAACTACGAGCAGTACTTC
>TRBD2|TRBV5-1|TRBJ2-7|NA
CASSRGWIAGELAYEQYF
TGCGCCAGCAGCCGTGGGTGGATAGCGGGAGAATTGGCGTACGAGCAGTACTTC
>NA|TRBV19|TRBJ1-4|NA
CASSPSGEFEKLFF
TGTGCCAGTAGTCCGTCAGGGGAGTTCGAAAAACTGTTTTTT
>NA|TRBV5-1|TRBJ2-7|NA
CASSLYRENEQYF
TGCGCCAGCAGCTTGTACAGGGAAAACGAGCAGTACTTC
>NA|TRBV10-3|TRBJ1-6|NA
CAISEWLRDSPLHF
TGTGCCATCAGTGAGTGGTTGAGAGATTCACCCCTCCACTTT
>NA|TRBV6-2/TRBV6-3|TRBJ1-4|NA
CASSYLIGEKLFF
TGTGCCAGCAGTTACCTCATTGGCGAAAAACTGTTTTTT
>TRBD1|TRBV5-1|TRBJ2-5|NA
CASSTRTGEATQYF
TGCGCCAGCAGCACTAGGACAGGGGAGGCCACCCAGTACTTC
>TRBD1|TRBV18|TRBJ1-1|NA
CASSPRGQGSNTEAFF
TGTGCCAGCTCACCTAGGGGACAGGGTTCCAACACTGAAGCTTTCTTT
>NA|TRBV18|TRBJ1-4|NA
CASSPNTPGDEKLFF
TGTGCCAGCTCACCGAACACCCCGGGGGATGAAAAACTGTTTTTT
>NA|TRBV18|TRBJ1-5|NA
CASSPGGDQPQHF
TGTGCCAGCTCACCCGGCGGCGATCAGCCCCAGCATTTT
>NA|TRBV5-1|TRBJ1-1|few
CASSFKGVTEAFF
TGCGCCAGCAGCTTCAAGGGGGTGACTGAAGCTTTCTTT
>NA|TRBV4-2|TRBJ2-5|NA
CASSQDQETQYF
TGTGCCAGCAGCCAAGATCAGGAGACCCAGTACTTC
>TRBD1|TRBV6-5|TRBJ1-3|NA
CASTRTRTGTNTIYF
TGTGCCAGCACCAGGACCCGGACAGGGACGAATACCATATATTTT
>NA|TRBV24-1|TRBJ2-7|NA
CATSVVLFCPQYF
TGTGCCACCAGTGTAGTCCTCTTTTGTCCGCAGTACTTC